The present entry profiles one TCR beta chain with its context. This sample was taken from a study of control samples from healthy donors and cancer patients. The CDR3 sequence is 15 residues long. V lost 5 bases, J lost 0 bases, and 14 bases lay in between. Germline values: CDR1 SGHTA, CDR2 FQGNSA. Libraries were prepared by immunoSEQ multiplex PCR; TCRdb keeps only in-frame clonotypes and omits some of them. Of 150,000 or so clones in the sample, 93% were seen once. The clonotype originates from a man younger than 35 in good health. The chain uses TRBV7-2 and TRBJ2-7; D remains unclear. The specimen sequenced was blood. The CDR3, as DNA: TGTGCCAGCAGCCCAGGAGCGTATAGCTCCTACGAGCAGTACTTC. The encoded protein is CASSPGAYSSYEQYF.